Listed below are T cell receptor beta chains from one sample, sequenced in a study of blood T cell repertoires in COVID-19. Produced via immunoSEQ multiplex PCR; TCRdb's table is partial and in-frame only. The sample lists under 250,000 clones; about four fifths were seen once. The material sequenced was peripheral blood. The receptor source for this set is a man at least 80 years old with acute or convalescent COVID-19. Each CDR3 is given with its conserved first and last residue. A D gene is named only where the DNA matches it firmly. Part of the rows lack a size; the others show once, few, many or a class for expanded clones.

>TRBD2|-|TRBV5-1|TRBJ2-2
CASSDVGLANTGELFF
TGCGCCAGCAGCGATGTGGGACTAGCGAACACCGGGGAGCTGTTTTTT
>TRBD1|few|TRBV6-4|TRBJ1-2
CASSDSPGAGGAHGYTF
TGTGCCAGCAGTGACTCACCGGGGGCAGGGGGCGCCCATGGCTACACCTTC
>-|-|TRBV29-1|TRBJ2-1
CSVGSGRLNEQFF
TGCAGCGTTGGAAGCGGGCGCCTCAATGAGCAGTTCTTC
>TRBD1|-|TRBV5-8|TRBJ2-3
CASSTGQVVRTDTQYF
TGTGCCAGCAGCACCGGACAGGTCGTCCGCACAGATACGCAGTATTTT
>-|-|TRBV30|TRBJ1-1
CAWKWHGNTEAFF
TGTGCCTGGAAATGGCATGGGAACACTGAAGCTTTCTTT
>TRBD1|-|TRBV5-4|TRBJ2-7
CASSFSGTGALYEQYF
TGTGCCAGCAGCTTTTCCGGGACAGGGGCGCTCTACGAGCAGTACTTC
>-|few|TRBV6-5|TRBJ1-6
CASSYGREPLHF
TGTGCCAGCAGTTACGGAAGGGAGCCCCTCCACTTT
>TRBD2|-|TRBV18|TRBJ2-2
CASSPLPGGPNTGELFF
TGTGCCAGCTCACCTCTTCCGGGAGGGCCGAACACCGGGGAGCTGTTTTTT
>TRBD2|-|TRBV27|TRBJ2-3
CASSQIGTSATDTQYF
TGTGCCAGCAGTCAGATAGGGACTAGTGCGACAGATACGCAGTATTTT
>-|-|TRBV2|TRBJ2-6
CASDSSGANVLTF
TGTGCCAGCGACAGCTCTGGGGCCAACGTCCTGACTTTC
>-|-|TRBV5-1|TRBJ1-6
CASSLPTGSGGSPLHF
TGCGCCAGCAGCCTACCGACGGGCTCGGGGGGATCACCCCTCCACTTT
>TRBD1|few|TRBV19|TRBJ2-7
CASSIFWSETGSSYEQYF
TGTGCCAGTAGTATTTTTTGGTCCGAGACAGGGAGCTCCTACGAGCAGTACTTC
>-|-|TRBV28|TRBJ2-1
CASSHQGRNDNEQFF
TGTGCCAGCAGTCATCAGGGTAGGAATGACAATGAGCAGTTCTTC
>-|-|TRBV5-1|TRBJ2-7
CASSLGGVRSYSYEQYF
TGCGCCAGCAGCTTGGGAGGTGTGAGGTCATACTCCTACGAGCAGTACTTC
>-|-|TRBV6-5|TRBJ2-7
CASSSTGASYEQYF
TGTGCCAGCAGCTCGACGGGTGCCTCCTACGAGCAGTACTTC
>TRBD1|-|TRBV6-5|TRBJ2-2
CASSYWTGLSGELFF
TGTGCCAGCAGTTACTGGACAGGGCTCTCCGGGGAGCTGTTTTTT
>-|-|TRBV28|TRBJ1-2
CASRRDTYGYTF
TGTGCCAGCAGACGGGACACCTATGGCTACACCTTC
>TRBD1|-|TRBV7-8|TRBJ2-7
CASSPRTGSYEQYF
TGTGCCAGCAGCCCGAGGACAGGGTCCTACGAGCAGTACTTC
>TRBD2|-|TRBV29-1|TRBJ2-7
CSVEFGGGWDEQYF
TGCAGCGTTGAGTTTGGCGGGGGATGGGACGAGCAGTACTTC
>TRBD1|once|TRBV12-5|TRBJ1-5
CASGELGQGSNQPQHF
TGTGCTAGTGGGGAGCTCGGACAGGGGAGCAATCAGCCCCAGCATTTT
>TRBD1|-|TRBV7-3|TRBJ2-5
CASSPRTGEFWYF
TGTGCCAGCAGCCCTCGCACAGGGGAATTTTGGTACTTC
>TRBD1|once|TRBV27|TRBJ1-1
CASRRSGGTEAFF
TGTGCCAGCAGGAGATCAGGGGGCACTGAAGCTTTCTTT
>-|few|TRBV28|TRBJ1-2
CASSLPAGANYGYTF
TGTGCCAGCAGTTTGCCCGCAGGGGCCAACTATGGCTACACCTTC
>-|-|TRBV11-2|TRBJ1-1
CASSSYYRENTEAFF
TGTGCCAGCAGCTCTTATTACAGGGAGAACACTGAAGCTTTCTTT
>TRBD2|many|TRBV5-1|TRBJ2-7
CASSSLPGGNLYEQYF
TGCGCCAGCAGCAGCCTTCCGGGGGGGAACCTCTACGAGCAGTACTTC
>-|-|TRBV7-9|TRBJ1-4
CASSLGQIEKLFF
TGTGCCAGCAGCTTAGGGCAGATCGAAAAACTGTTTTTT
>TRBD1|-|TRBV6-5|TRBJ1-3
CASSYSNRGRGNTIYF
TGTGCCAGCAGTTATTCGAACAGGGGTAGAGGAAACACCATATATTTT
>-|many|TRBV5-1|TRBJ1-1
CASSLAGGGNTEAFF
TGCGCCAGCAGCTTGGCGGGAGGGGGAAACACTGAAGCTTTCTTT
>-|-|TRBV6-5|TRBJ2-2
CASLDRFTTGELFF
TGTGCCAGCTTAGACAGGTTTACCACCGGGGAGCTGTTTTTT
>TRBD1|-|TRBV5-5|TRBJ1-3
CASSSRPNRQGYSGNTIYF
TGTGCCAGCAGCTCACGTCCAAACCGACAGGGGTACTCTGGAAACACCATATATTTT
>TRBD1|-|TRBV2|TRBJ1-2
CASSDRGYSYGYTF
TGTGCCAGCAGCGACAGGGGATACAGCTATGGCTACACCTTC
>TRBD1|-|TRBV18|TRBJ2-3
CASSPFAGDRGVTDTQYF
TGTGCCAGCTCACCCTTCGCCGGGGACAGGGGGGTAACAGATACGCAGTATTTT
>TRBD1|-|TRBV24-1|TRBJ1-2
CATSEPGQGIYGYTF
TGTGCCACCAGTGAACCGGGACAGGGGATTTATGGCTACACCTTC
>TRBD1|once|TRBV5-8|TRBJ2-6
CASSLQGASGANVLTF
TGTGCCAGCAGCTTGCAGGGGGCCTCTGGGGCCAACGTCCTGACTTTC
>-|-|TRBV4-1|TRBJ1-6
CASSQEQGWGSPLHF
TGCGCCAGCAGCCAAGAGCAGGGCTGGGGTTCACCCCTCCACTTT
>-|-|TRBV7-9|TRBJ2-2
CASSKGQQDTGELFF
TGTGCCAGCAGTAAGGGACAACAAGACACCGGGGAGCTGTTTTTT
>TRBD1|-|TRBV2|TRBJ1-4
CASSGDRGQEKLFF
TGTGCCAGCAGTGGGGACAGGGGACAGGAAAAACTGTTTTTT
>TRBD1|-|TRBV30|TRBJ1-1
CAWSPQGVTGLTFF
TGTGCCTGGAGTCCCCAGGGGGTAACAGGGTTAACTTTCTTT